This passage covers 14 T cell receptor beta chains from one sample sequenced in a study of blood T cell repertoires in COVID-19. Produced via immunoSEQ multiplex PCR; TCRdb's table is partial and in-frame only. The table includes around 250,000 clones, around 83% detected once. The sequencing sample was made of peripheral blood. The origin of the receptors is a man aged 80 or over with acute or convalescent COVID-19.

V is TRBV28 and J is TRBJ2-5, with D maybe TRBD1 (6 bases). Trimming took off 10 bases at V and 1 base at J, with 22 bases between the two ends. The CDR3 extends over 16 amino acids. Germline lookup yields CDR1 MDHEN and CDR2 SYDVKM. The CDR3 loop reads CATTLPQQGIQETQYF. In DNA, the CDR3 is TGTGCCACCACCCTTCCTCAACAGGGTATCCAAGAGACCCAGTACTTC.

V and J are TRBV5-6 and TRBJ2-7; 8 bases are a match to TRBD1. The CDR3 has 15 amino acids. Per germline, CDR1 SGHDT and CDR2 YYEEEE. Trimming at V came to 4 bases and at J to 6 bases, leaving 12 bases not matched to a gene. CDR3 DNA sequence: TGTGCCAGCAGCACCCTAGGACAGGGTGTAGGCGAGCAGTACTTC. This translates into CASSTLGQGVGEQYF. Together with reference TRBV5-6 and TRBJ2-7, the CDR3 gives the full variable domain: DAGVTQSPTHLIKTRGQQVTLRCSPKSGHDTVSWYQQALGQGPQFIFQYYEEEERQRGNFPDRFSGHQFPNYSSELNVNALLLGDSALYLCASSTLGQGVGEQYFGPGTRLTVT.

This clone was counted once. The chain carries TRBV2 and TRBJ2-5; TRBD1 matches 9 bases. Germline values: CDR1 SNHLY, CDR2 FYNNEI. This CDR3 is 14 amino acids long. The junction had 2 bases not matched to a gene; V was cut back by 4 bases and J by 2 bases. The CDR3, as DNA: TGTGCCAGCAGTGGGGACAGGGCACAAGAGACCCAGTACTTC. It is translated as CASSGDRAQETQYF.

The chain has TRBV5-1 and TRBJ2-7, with TRBD1 identical over 9 bases. Unmatched junction bases numbered 5, after V lost 0 bases and J lost 1 base. From germline, CDR1 is SGHRS and CDR2 YFSETQ. The CDR3 has 16 residues. This chain's CDR3 is CASSLGYRGQSYEQYF. CDR3 nucleotide sequence: TGCGCCAGCAGCTTGGGCTACAGGGGGCAGTCCTACGAGCAGTACTTC. Looking up the rest from reference TRBV5-1 and TRBJ2-7 gives the full variable domain: KAGVTQTPRYLIKTRGQQVTLSCSPISGHRSVSWYQQTPGQGLQFLFEYFSETQRNKGNFPGRFSGRQFSNSRSEMNVSTLELGDSALYLCASSLGYRGQSYEQYFGPGTRLTVT.

The chain has TRBV19 and TRBJ1-2; 7 nucleotides agree with TRBD1. V gave up 9 bases and J gave up 8 bases; unmatched junction bases: 9. Germline values: CDR1 LNHDA, CDR2 SQIVND (reference sequence). This CDR3 contains 12 residues. CDR3 sequence reads: CASRQGGNGYTF. CDR3 nucleotides: TGTGCCAGCAGACAGGGAGGCAACGGCTACACCTTC. The whole variable domain, remainder taken from reference TRBV19 and TRBJ1-2, is DGGITQSPKYLFRKEGQNVTLSCEQNLNHDAMYWYRQDPGQGLRLIYYSQIVNDFQKGDIAEGYSVSREKKESFPLTVTSAQKNPTAFYLCASRQGGNGYTFGSGTRLTVV.

The rearrangement joins TRBV3-1 (or the pseudogene TRBV3-2) to TRBJ1-1; no definite D call. The CDR3 extends over 13 amino acids. V was shortened by 1 base and J by 0 bases, with 3 bases between the two germline ends. Per germline, CDR1 LGHDT and CDR2 YNNKEL (reference sequence). CDR3 in amino acids: CASSQVLNTEAFF. The CDR3 nucleotides are TGTGCCAGCAGCCAAGTATTGAACACTGAAGCTTTCTTT.

The genes are TRBV24-1 and TRBJ2-7; tentative D call: TRBD1 (6 bases). Germline values: CDR1 KGHDR, CDR2 SFDVKD. The CDR3 runs to 16 residues. Trimming left V 4 bases short and J 1 base short, with 16 bases between. The CDR3 protein is CATSDTDTTGSYEQYF. The CDR3 DNA reads as TGTGCCACCAGTGACACAGACACCACAGGGTCCTACGAGCAGTACTTC.

The gene calls are TRBV6-5 and TRBJ2-2, with D hard to call. The CDR3 consists of 15 residues. V lost 2 bases and J 6 bases, leaving 13 bases between the germline ends. Germline loops: CDR1 MNHEY, CDR2 SVGAGI. The CDR3 nucleotides are TGTGCCAGCAGTTACCAGGTCATAGTCGCCGGGGAGCTGTTTTTT. Translation gives CASSYQVIVAGELFF.

This chain links TRBV3-1 (or the pseudogene TRBV3-2) with TRBJ2-7, with 7 bases fitting TRBD2. V was pared by 5 bases and J by 7 bases, with 8 bases of the junction left unmatched. This CDR3 is built from 13 residues. The germline V gene has CDR1 LGHDT and CDR2 YNNKEL (reference sequence). Written as DNA, the CDR3 is TGTGCCAGCAGCGCCGCGGGGGACGGGGAGCAGTACTTC. Translation: CASSAAGDGEQYF.

The CDR3 DNA is TGTGCCAGCAGCGGGGGGAACCAACAAAATGAAAAACTGTTTTTT. Protein: CASSGGNQQNEKLFF. V usage is TRBV2 and J usage is TRBJ1-4; weak D call: TRBD1 (5 bases). Trimming removed 6 bases at V and 5 bases at J, with 16 bases between. Looked up from germline, CDR1 is SNHLY and CDR2 is FYNNEI. The CDR3 contains 15 residues.

The chain recombines TRBV5-6 with TRBJ1-1, with unresolved D. CDR3 length: 15 amino acids. Trimming removed 2 bases at V and 1 base at J, with 12 bases between. In germline, CDR1 is SGHDT, CDR2 YYEEEE. Here the CDR3 DNA reads TGTGCCAGCAGCTTTCGGCGGCGGGCGAACACTGAAGCTTTCTTT. Its protein is CASSFRRRANTEAFF.

The chain combines TRBV9 with TRBJ2-1; 7 nucleotides line up with TRBD2. This CDR3 is built from 14 residues. Germline CDR1 SGDLS, CDR2 YYNGEE. V shed 5 bases and J 2 bases; nucleotides not matched to a gene: 4. The CDR3, as DNA: TGTGCCAGCAGGGGAGGGAATACCTACAATGAGCAGTTCTTC. As protein: CASRGGNTYNEQFF.

The rearrangement uses TRBV6-5 and TRBJ2-5; TRBD2 aligns across 12 bases. CDR3 size: 15 residues. Germline lookup yields CDR1 MNHEY and CDR2 SVGAGI. V shed 7 bases and J 7 bases; nucleotides not matched to a gene: 10. CDR3 loop: CASTPGGLAGWTQYF. The CDR3 DNA reads TGTGCCAGCACCCCCGGCGGACTAGCGGGGTGGACCCAGTACTTC.

The chain is built from TRBV6-5 and TRBJ2-5, with 7 nucleotides matching TRBD1. The CDR3 extends over 14 amino acids. CDR1 and CDR2 from the germline V gene are MNHEY and SVGAGI. After removal of 6 bases from V and 5 bases from J, the junction contained 9 bases not matched to a gene. This chain's CDR3 is CASSFHRGQETQYF. For the CDR3, the DNA is TGTGCCAGCAGCTTCCACAGGGGACAGGAGACCCAGTACTTC.